A single sample is the source of the 9 T cell receptor beta chains below, sequenced in a study of T cells in localized non-small cell lung cancer. Generated by immunoSEQ multiplex PCR, the TCRdb table keeps only in-frame clones and is missing some. The sample holds about 23,000 clones, 75% to 95% seen once. The material was peripheral blood, obtained before any cancer treatment. The receptors shown here come from a woman aged 40-75 years with stage I lung adenocarcinoma.

This clone was picked up one time. V usage is TRBV28 and J usage is TRBJ2-1; the D is unclear. The CDR3 spans 12 residues. Trimming cost V 4 bases and J 7 bases, with 8 bases left between them. Per the germline V gene, CDR1 is MDHEN and CDR2 is SYDVKM. CDR3 protein: CASSYIGNEQFF. Here the CDR3 DNA reads TGTGCCAGCAGTTATATTGGGAATGAGCAGTTCTTC.

The chain carries TRBV5-1 and TRBJ2-1, with D perhaps assigned TRBD1 or TRBD2 (5 bases each). CDR1 is SGHRS, CDR2 YFSETQ, per germline. This CDR3 is 16 amino acids long. V was shortened by 1 base and J by 1 base, with 12 bases between the two germline ends. As DNA, the CDR3 is TGCGCCAGCAGCTTGTTGGGGGTACGGTCCTACAATGAGCAGTTCTTC. It specifies CASSLLGVRSYNEQFF.

This clone was counted once. The rearrangement links TRBV28 to TRBJ2-5; D is ambiguous. CDR1 is MDHEN and CDR2 is SYDVKM in the germline V gene. V lost 3 bases to trimming and J lost 9 bases, with 26 bases between them. The CDR3 length is 17 residues. The CDR3 loop reads CASSLLRFQKEPSAQYF. In DNA form, the CDR3 reads TGTGCCAGCAGTTTGTTGCGCTTCCAGAAGGAACCCAGCGCCCAGTACTTC.

The chain employs TRBV5-4 and TRBJ2-5, with 8 bases matching TRBD1. This CDR3 comprises 15 residues. V shed 3 bases, J shed 3 bases, and the junction held 7 bases outside the gene matches. Germline lookup yields CDR1 SGHNT and CDR2 YYREEE (reference sequence). The CDR3 reads CASSSGGRTEETQYF. CDR3 DNA sequence: TGTGCCAGCAGCTCAGGGGGCCGTACAGAAGAGACCCAGTACTTC.

The rearrangement uses TRBV5-4 and TRBJ2-7, with 7 bases matching TRBD1. Germline CDR1 is SGHNT and CDR2 is YYREEE (reference sequence). The ends lost 5 bases at V and 3 bases at J; junction bases unmatched: 14. This CDR3 is built from 16 residues. Here the CDR3 DNA reads TGTGCCAGCAGACTAAATCTTCCGGGACAGAACTACGAGCAGTACTTC. This sequence encodes CASRLNLPGQNYEQYF.

V usage is TRBV27 and J usage is TRBJ1-5; D remains ambiguous. Per the germline V gene, CDR1 is MNHEY and CDR2 is SMNVEV (reference sequence). V dropped 6 bases and J dropped 6 bases, with 12 bases sitting between them. The CDR3 has 13 residues. The DNA for the CDR3 is TGTGCCAGCAGACCTATCTGGGGTCAGCCCCAGCATTTT. This encodes CASRPIWGQPQHF.

The rearrangement joins TRBV7-2 to TRBJ2-7, with 8 bases that match TRBD2. V trimming: 0 bases; J trimming: 7 bases; junction bases outside the gene matches: 2. The CDR3 is 13 residues long. The germline V gene has CDR1 SGHTA and CDR2 FQGNSA. In DNA form, the CDR3 reads TGTGCCAGCAGCTTAGCCGGGGGGGTGGAGCAGTACTTC. Translated, it gives CASSLAGGVEQYF.

The rearrangement uses TRBV4-3 and TRBJ2-3, with D possibly TRBD2 on 5 matching bases. CDR1 is LGHNA and CDR2 is YSLEER in the germline V gene. The CDR3 covers 16 residues. Trimming removed 0 bases at V and 1 base at J, with 11 bases between. The CDR3 loop is CASSQEGTAGTDTQYF. CDR3 coding DNA: TGCGCCAGCAGCCAAGAAGGCACAGCGGGCACAGATACGCAGTATTTT.

The rearrangement uses TRBV7-8 and TRBJ2-7, with 9 bases fitting TRBD2. CDR3 length: 15 amino acids. The ends lost 5 bases at V and 5 bases at J; junction bases unmatched: 10. Germline CDR1 reads SGHVS; CDR2 reads FQNEAQ. The CDR3 protein is CASSPQLAGSHEQYF. The CDR3 DNA follows: TGTGCCAGCAGCCCCCAACTAGCGGGTAGTCACGAGCAGTACTTC.